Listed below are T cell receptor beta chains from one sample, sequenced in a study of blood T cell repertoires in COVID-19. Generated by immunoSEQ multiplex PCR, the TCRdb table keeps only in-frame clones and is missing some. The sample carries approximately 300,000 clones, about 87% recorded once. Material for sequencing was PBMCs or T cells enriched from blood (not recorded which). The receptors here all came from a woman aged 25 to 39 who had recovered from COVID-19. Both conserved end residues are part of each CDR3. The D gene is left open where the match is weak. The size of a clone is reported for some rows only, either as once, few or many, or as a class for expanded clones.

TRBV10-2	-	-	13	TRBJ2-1	CASSFYSYNEQFF	TGCGCCAGCAGTTTCTACTCCTACAATGAGCAGTTCTTC
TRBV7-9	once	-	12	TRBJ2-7	CASSLGTPQLYF	TGTGCCAGCAGCCTTGGGACTCCTCAACTGTACTTC
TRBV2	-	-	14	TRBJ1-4	CASTAAVTNEKLFF	TGTGCCAGCACGGCGGCAGTGACTAATGAAAAACTGTTTTTT
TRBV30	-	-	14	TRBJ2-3	CAWSVMDSWGTQYF	TGTGCCTGGAGTGTTATGGACAGCTGGGGAACGCAGTATTTT
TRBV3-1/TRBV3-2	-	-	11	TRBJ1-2	CASSQTNGYTF	TGTGCCAGCAGCCAGACAAACGGCTACACCTTC
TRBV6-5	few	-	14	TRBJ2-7	CASSYGGAVSEQYF	TGTGCCAGCAGTTACGGGGGGGCGGTTAGCGAGCAGTACTTC
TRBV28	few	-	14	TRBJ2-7	CASSFRQGSYEQYF	TGTGCCAGCAGTTTTAGGCAGGGCTCCTACGAGCAGTACTTC
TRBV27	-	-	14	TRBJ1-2	CASSFAGPNYGYTF	TGTGCCAGCAGTTTTGCAGGTCCCAACTATGGCTACACCTTC
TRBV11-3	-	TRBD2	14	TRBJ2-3	CASSLVAGTDTQYF	TGTGCCAGCAGCTTAGTAGCGGGGACAGATACGCAGTATTTT
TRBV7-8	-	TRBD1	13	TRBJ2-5	CASSLAGTGPQYF	TGTGCCAGCAGCTTAGCAGGGACAGGTCCCCAGTACTTC
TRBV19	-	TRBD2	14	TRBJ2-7	CASRTSGAGGEQYF	TGTGCCAGTAGAACTAGCGGCGCCGGGGGCGAGCAGTACTTC
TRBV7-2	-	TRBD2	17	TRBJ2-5	CASSLSTSGVLQETQYF	TGTGCCAGCAGCTTATCTACTAGCGGGGTCTTACAAGAGACCCAGTACTTC
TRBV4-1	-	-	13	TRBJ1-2	CASSPPEPGGYTF	TGCGCCAGCAGCCCCCCCGAACCTGGCGGCTACACCTTC
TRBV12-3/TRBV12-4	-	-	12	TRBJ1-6	CASARGKSPLHF	TGTGCCAGCGCGCGGGGAAAGTCACCCCTCCACTTT
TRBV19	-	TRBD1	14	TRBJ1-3	CASSSTGAGNTIYF	TGTGCCAGTAGCTCCACAGGGGCTGGAAACACCATATATTTT
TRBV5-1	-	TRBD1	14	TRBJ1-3	CASSVDREGNTIYF	TGCGCCAGCAGCGTAGACAGGGAAGGAAACACCATATATTTT
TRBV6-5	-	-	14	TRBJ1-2	CASSYGGHPYGYTF	TGTGCCAGCAGTTACGGGGGACACCCCTATGGCTACACCTTC
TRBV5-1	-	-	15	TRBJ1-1	CASSPGPREDTEAFF	TGCGCCAGCAGCCCGGGCCCGAGGGAGGACACTGAAGCTTTCTTT
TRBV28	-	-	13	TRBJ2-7	CASSPRPGYEQYF	TGTGCCAGCTCCCCCCGCCCAGGGTACGAGCAGTACTTC
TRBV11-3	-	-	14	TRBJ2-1	CASSLENDRNEQFF	TGTGCCAGCAGCTTGGAAAACGACAGGAATGAGCAGTTCTTC
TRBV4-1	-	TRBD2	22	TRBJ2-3	CASSQVPLRGLAGGTSTDTQYF	TGCGCCAGCAGCCAAGTACCGCTACGAGGACTAGCGGGGGGGACTAGCACAGATACGCAGTATTTT
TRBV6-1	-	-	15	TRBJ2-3	CASSEVGGGTDTQYF	TGTGCCAGCAGTGAAGTCGGCGGGGGCACAGATACGCAGTATTTT
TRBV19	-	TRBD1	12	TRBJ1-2	CASSDRSRGYTF	TGTGCCAGTTCGGACAGGTCCAGGGGCTACACCTTC
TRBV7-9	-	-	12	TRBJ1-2	CASSLVGTGYTF	TGTGCCAGCAGCTTGGTGGGCACTGGCTACACCTTC
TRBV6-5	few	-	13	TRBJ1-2	CASSSRGALGYTF	TGTGCCAGCAGTTCTCGGGGGGCGTTGGGCTACACCTTC
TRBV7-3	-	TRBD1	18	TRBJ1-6	CASSLRGQGIKYNSPLHF	TGTGCCAGCAGCTTACGGGGACAGGGGATAAAGTATAATTCACCCCTCCACTTT
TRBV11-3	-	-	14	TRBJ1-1	CASSYGGKNTEAFF	TGTGCCAGCAGCTACGGAGGGAAGAACACTGAAGCTTTCTTT
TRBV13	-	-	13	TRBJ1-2	CASSLTANYGYTF	TGTGCCAGCAGCTTGACAGCTAACTATGGCTACACCTTC